The following is a T cell receptor beta chain sequence with its context. These data are taken from a study of T cells in localized non-small cell lung cancer. Sequencing used immunoSEQ multiplex PCR; TCRdb keeps in-frame clones, though not all of them. This repertoire shows around 15,000 clones, roughly 86% found once; its top ten account for roughly 27%. Trimming cost V 1 base and J 5 bases, with 15 bases left between them. Germline lookup yields CDR1 SGHRS and CDR2 YFSETQ. There are 15 residues in the CDR3. The rearrangement links TRBV5-1 to TRBJ1-1, with D perhaps TRBD1 (6 bases). The receptor's source is a male donor at least 60 years old with stage II lung adenocarcinoma. Sample: peripheral blood mononuclear cells, taken before any cancer treatment. CDR3 in amino acids: CASSLSAGVRTEAFF. In DNA, the CDR3 is TGCGCCAGCAGCTTGAGCGCAGGGGTAAGGACTGAAGCTTTCTTT.